A selection of T cell receptor beta chains follows, all from one sample in a study of blood T cell repertoires in COVID-19. Clones were sequenced by immunoSEQ multiplex PCR, and TCRdb holds only the in-frame ones, with some missing. The profile shows about 400,000 clones, roughly 88% of them singletons. The source material was PBMCs or T cells enriched from blood (not recorded which). Receptors originate from a woman in her forties with acute COVID-19. CDR3s include the opening cysteine and the closing phenylalanine or tryptophan. D genes are given only for firm matches. Size values are once, few and many counts, or a class for expanded clones, and some rows have none.

.,.,TRBJ2-5,TRBV3-1/TRBV3-2,CASSQRGAGETQYF,TGTGCCAGCAGCCAACGGGGGGCTGGGGAGACCCAGTACTTC
TRBD2,.,TRBJ2-5,TRBV3-1/TRBV3-2,CASSPPGLKETQYF,TGTGCCAGCAGCCCTCCGGGACTAAAAGAGACCCAGTACTTC
.,.,TRBJ1-1,TRBV20-1,CSARLGEAFF,TGCAGTGCTAGACTTGGCGAAGCTTTCTTT
TRBD2,.,TRBJ2-5,TRBV4-2,CASSQDPSGGTQETQYF,TGTGCCAGCAGCCAAGATCCCAGCGGGGGGACCCAAGAGACCCAGTACTTC
.,.,TRBJ2-1,TRBV3-1/TRBV3-2,CASSQASASYNEQFF,TGTGCCAGCAGCCAAGCGTCCGCGTCCTACAATGAGCAGTTCTTC
.,once,TRBJ1-6,TRBV27,CASSLLLTDTHYSPLHF,TGTGCCAGCAGTTTATTATTGACAGATACTCACTATTCACCCCTCCACTTT
TRBD1,.,TRBJ1-2,TRBV6-6,CASSYSGGGYTF,TGTGCCAGCAGTTACTCAGGGGGCGGCTACACCTTC
TRBD1,.,TRBJ2-3,TRBV11-3,CASSLDPGQGTNTQYF,TGTGCCAGCAGCTTAGATCCGGGACAGGGGACAAATACGCAGTATTTT
.,.,TRBJ2-5,TRBV24-1,CAAGGGGALETQYF,TGTGCCGCAGGGGGCGGGGGGGCGTTGGAGACCCAGTACTTC
.,.,TRBJ1-3,TRBV7-9,CASSTSSGAPGNTIYF,TGTGCCAGCAGCACCAGCTCAGGTGCCCCAGGAAACACCATATATTTT
.,.,TRBJ1-5,TRBV3-1/TRBV3-2,CASSREGNQPQHF,TGTGCCAGCAGCCGGGAGGGTAACCAGCCCCAGCATTTT
TRBD2,once,TRBJ2-7,TRBV6-5,CASRTSPTAYEQYF,TGTGCCAGCAGGACTAGCCCCACCGCCTACGAGCAGTACTTC